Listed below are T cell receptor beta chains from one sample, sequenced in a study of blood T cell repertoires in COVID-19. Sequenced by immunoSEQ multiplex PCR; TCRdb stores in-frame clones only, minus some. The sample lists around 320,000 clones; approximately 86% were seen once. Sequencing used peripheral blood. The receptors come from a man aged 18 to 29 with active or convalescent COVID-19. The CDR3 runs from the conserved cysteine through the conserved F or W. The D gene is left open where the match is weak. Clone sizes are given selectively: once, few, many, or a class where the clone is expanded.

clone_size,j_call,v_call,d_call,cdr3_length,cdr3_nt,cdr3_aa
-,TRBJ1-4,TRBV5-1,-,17,TGCGCCAGCAGCTTGGCCGATACAGGCGCAACTAATGAAAAACTGTTTTTT,CASSLADTGATNEKLFF
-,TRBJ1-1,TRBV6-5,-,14,TGTGCCAGCGGCCCGTTTGGGTCGGGTTTCGAAGCTTTCTTT,CASGPFGSGFEAFF
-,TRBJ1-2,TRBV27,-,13,TGTGCCAGCAGTTTCGACAGAAGTTATGGCTACACCTTC,CASSFDRSYGYTF
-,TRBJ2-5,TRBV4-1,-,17,TGCGCCAGCAGCCAAGTTCGGAGGACAGTGTACCAAGAGACCCAGTACTTC,CASSQVRRTVYQETQYF
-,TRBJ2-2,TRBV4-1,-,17,TGCGCCAGCAGCCAAGATCAACTAAATATAAACACCGGGGAGCTGTTTTTT,CASSQDQLNINTGELFF
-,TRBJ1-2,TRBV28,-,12,TGTGCCAGCAGCCAGGGTTTCGAGGGCTACACCTTC,CASSQGFEGYTF
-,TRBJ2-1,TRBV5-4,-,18,TGTGCCAGCAGCTTGGTAGGTGGGGGCCTAAGCTCCTACAATGAGCAGTTCTTC,CASSLVGGGLSSYNEQFF
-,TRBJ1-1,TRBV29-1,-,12,TGCAGCGTTATTACTCCCGATGAGGTAGCTTTCTTT,CSVITPDEVAFF
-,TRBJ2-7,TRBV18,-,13,TGTGCCAGCTCACAGGGGGTTACGAACGAGCAGTACTTC,CASSQGVTNEQYF
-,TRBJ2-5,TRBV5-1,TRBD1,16,TGCGCCAGCAGCCTAAAGGACAGGGGGGACCAAGAGACCCAGTACTTC,CASSLKDRGDQETQYF
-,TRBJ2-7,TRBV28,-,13,TGTGCCAGCAGTTTCGTCCTAACCTACGAGCAGTACTTC,CASSFVLTYEQYF
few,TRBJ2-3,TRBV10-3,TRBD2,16,TGTGCCATCAGTGAAACTAGCGGGGGTTACACAGATACGCAGTATTTT,CAISETSGGYTDTQYF
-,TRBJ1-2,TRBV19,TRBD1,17,TGTGCCAGTAGTATATTGATAAGTGGGACAGCAAACTATGGCTACACCTTC,CASSILISGTANYGYTF
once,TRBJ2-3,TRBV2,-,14,TGTGCCAGCAGGACAGACGGAGGGACAGATACGCAGTATTTT,CASRTDGGTDTQYF
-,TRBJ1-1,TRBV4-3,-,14,TGCGCCAGCAGCCGAGAGACATCCAACACTGAAGCTTTCTTT,CASSRETSNTEAFF
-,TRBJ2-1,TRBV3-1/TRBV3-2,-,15,TGTGCCAGCAGCCACGCCGGGACTTCACCCAATGAGCAGTTCTTC,CASSHAGTSPNEQFF
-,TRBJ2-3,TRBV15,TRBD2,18,TGTGCCACCAGCAGACTCCTAACTAGCGGGGGGGGTATGGATACGCAGTATTTT,CATSRLLTSGGGMDTQYF
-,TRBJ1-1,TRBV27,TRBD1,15,TGTGCCAGCAGTTTGAGTCACAGGGGGGATACTGAAGCTTTCTTT,CASSLSHRGDTEAFF
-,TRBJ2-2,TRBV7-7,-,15,TGTGCCAGCAGCTTAGCAGGGGTGGGCACCGGGGAGCTGTTTTTT,CASSLAGVGTGELFF
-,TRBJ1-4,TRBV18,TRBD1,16,TGTGCCAGCTCACCCCGCCTACAGGGGGTTCGAGAAAAACTGTTTTTT,CASSPRLQGVREKLFF
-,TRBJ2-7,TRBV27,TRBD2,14,TGTGCCAGCAGTCCGTCCGGGAGGGCCTACGAGCAGTACTTC,CASSPSGRAYEQYF
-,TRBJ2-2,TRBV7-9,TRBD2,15,TGTGCCAGCAGCACGCCGGGACTAGCAACCGGGGAGCTGTTTTTT,CASSTPGLATGELFF
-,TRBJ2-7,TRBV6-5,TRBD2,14,TGTGCCAGCAGTTACTCGGGGGGGGAGTACGAGCAGTACTTC,CASSYSGGEYEQYF
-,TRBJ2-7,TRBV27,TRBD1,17,TGTGCCAGCAGTTTACGCCCCCCGACAGGGGGCGCCTACGAGCAGTACTTC,CASSLRPPTGGAYEQYF
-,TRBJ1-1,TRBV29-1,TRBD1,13,TGCAGCGTTGGGGACAGGACTGGAACTGAAGCTTTCTTT,CSVGDRTGTEAFF
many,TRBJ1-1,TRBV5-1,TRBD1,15,TGCGCCAGCAGCTTGGCCGGGACAGGGGGCACTGAAGCTTTCTTT,CASSLAGTGGTEAFF
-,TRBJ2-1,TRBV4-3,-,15,TGCGCCAGCAGCCAAGGGATAGGGGCGGACAATGAGCAGTTCTTC,CASSQGIGADNEQFF
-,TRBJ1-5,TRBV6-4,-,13,TGTGCCAGCAGTCAGGACAGTCATCAGCCCCAGCATTTT,CASSQDSHQPQHF
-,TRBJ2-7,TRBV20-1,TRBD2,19,TGCAGTGCTAGTGGGCTCGGTGCGGGGGGGCCCCTCAGCTCCTACGAGCAGTACTTC,CSASGLGAGGPLSSYEQYF
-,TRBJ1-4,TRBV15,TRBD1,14,TGTGCCACCAGCAGAGGAGGGGGTACAGGGGAACTGTTTTTT,CATSRGGGTGELFF
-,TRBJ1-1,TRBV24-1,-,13,TGTGCCACCAGTGAGGCCCCAAGAGGTGAAGCTTTCTTT,CATSEAPRGEAFF
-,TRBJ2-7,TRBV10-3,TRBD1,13,TGTGCCATCGGGCGACAGGGCAAAGGCGAGCAGTACTTC,CAIGRQGKGEQYF
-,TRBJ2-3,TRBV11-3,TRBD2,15,TGTGCCAGCAGCCAAAGCGGGAGTCGCACAGATACGCAGTATTTT,CASSQSGSRTDTQYF
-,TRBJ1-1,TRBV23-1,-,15,TGCGCTCTCGGGAAGGAAAAGGGCATGAACACTGAAGCTTTCTTT,CALGKEKGMNTEAFF
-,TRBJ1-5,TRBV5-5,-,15,TGTGCCAGCAGCTTGGTTTGGGCCAGCAATCAGCCCCAGCATTTT,CASSLVWASNQPQHF
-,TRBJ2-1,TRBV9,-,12,TGTGCCAGCAGCGGGAGTGACAATGAGCAGTTCTTC,CASSGSDNEQFF
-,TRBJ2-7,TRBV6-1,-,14,TGTGCCAGCAGTGATTGGAGACAGCAGTACGAGCAGTACTTC,CASSDWRQQYEQYF
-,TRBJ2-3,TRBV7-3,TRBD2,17,TGTGCCAGCAGCTTGAGACTAGCGGGAGGTGGGACAGATACGCAGTATTTT,CASSLRLAGGGTDTQYF
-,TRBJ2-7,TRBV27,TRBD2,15,TGTGCCAGCAGTCCGACTAGCGGGAGGGTAAACGAGCAGTACTTC,CASSPTSGRVNEQYF
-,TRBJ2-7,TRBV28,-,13,TGTGCCAGCAGTTCTCCCCGAGCCTACGAGCAGTACTTC,CASSSPRAYEQYF
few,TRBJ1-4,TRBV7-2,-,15,TGTGCCAGCAGACGTAGATCAGGGTCGGGTGAAAAACTGTTTTTT,CASRRRSGSGEKLFF
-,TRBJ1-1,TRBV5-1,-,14,TGCGCCAGCAGCCCAACCCCAGGGAACACTGAAGCTTTCTTT,CASSPTPGNTEAFF
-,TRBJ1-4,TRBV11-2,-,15,TGTGCCAGCAGCTTAGGTGTATCGGGTGGCGAAAAACTGTTTTTT,CASSLGVSGGEKLFF
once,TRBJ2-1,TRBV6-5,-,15,TGTGCCAGCAGTTACGAGATTAGCCCTGGTCGGGAGCAGTTCTTC,CASSYEISPGREQFF
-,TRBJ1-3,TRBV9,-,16,TGTGCCAGCAGCTCACAGACAAAGAGCTCTGGAAACACCATATATTTT,CASSSQTKSSGNTIYF
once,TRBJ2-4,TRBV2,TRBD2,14,TGTGCCAGCATTTCGACTAGCGGGAAAAACATTCAGTACTTC,CASISTSGKNIQYF
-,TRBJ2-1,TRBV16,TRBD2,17,TGTGCCAGCAGCCAAAGCGTTGTTTTGGCGGGAGTAGATGAGCAGTTCTTC,CASSQSVVLAGVDEQFF
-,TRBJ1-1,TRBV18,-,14,TGTGCCAGCTCACAAGTGGGCGTAGGTAATGAAGCTTTCTTT,CASSQVGVGNEAFF